These 26 T cell receptor beta chains were sequenced from one sample in a study of T-cell memory formation after mild COVID-19. Via MiXCR, TCRdb re-called the 5' RACE reads, giving one row per CDR3 protein. The data contain a few hundred thousand distinct CDR3 sequences, 20% to 25% of them seen just once; the ten biggest clones take up 20% to 25%. The sample taken for sequencing was PBMCs or a T cell subset sorted from them (not recorded which). The receptors originated from a man aged 18 to 30 who had mild COVID-19 (a few samples of this study predate the infection). Cell type and time point are not known.

This sequence joins TRBV6-4 and TRBJ2-3, with D unresolved. Per germline, CDR1 MRHNA and CDR2 SNTAGT. This CDR3 contains 15 residues. The V and J ends lost 4 bases and 0 bases respectively, with 11 bases between them. CDR3 DNA: TGTGCCAGCAGTGCCTCCCTAGTTAGCACAGATACGCAGTATTTT. The encoded protein is CASSASLVSTDTQYF.

The CDR3: CASSPVPGTPPPYEQYF. Written as DNA, the CDR3 is TGTGCCAGCTCACCAGTCCCAGGGACACCCCCTCCCTACGAGCAGTACTTC. The chain employs TRBV18 and TRBJ2-7; maybe TRBD1 (6 bases). V shed 2 bases and J shed 2 bases, with 19 bases lying between them. The CDR3 is 17 amino acids. The V gene's germline CDR1 is KGHSH and CDR2 LQKENI.

This clonotype was observed a few times. V usage is TRBV20-1 and J usage is TRBJ1-1; 11 bases map to TRBD1. The CDR3 loop spans 16 amino acids. CDR1 DFQATT and CDR2 SNEGSKA come from the germline V gene (reference sequence). The CDR3 DNA is TGCGTAGGATCCGGGACAGGGGGGGGGAAGGTCACTGAAGCTTTCTTT. Its translation is CVGSGTGGGKVTEAFF.

The chain carries TRBV11-2 and TRBJ1-1, with unresolved D. This CDR3 region has 16 residues. V dropped 5 bases and J dropped 3 bases, with 19 bases sitting between them. CDR1 and CDR2 (germline): SGHAT, FQNNGV. CDR3 sequence: CASSHGEWRTDTEAFF. The CDR3 nucleotides are TGTGCCAGCAGCCATGGGGAATGGCGGACCGACACTGAAGCTTTCTTT.

This clonotype is classed as medium-sized. The CDR3 region is CASSAGAGNQPQHF. The CDR3 DNA reads TGTGCCAGCAGTGCAGGGGCAGGCAATCAGCCCCAGCATTTT. The J gene is TRBJ1-5, the V gene TRBV6-2 or TRBV6-3; possibly TRBD1 for D (6 bases). V was trimmed by 5 bases and J by 2 bases, leaving 10 bases between them. This CDR3 is built from 14 residues. CDR1 MNHEY and CDR2 SVGEGT come from the germline V gene.

This clonotype was counted only a few times. The rearrangement joins TRBV18 to TRBJ1-1; D possibly corresponds to TRBD1 (5 bases). The CDR3 totals 16 residues. The germline gives CDR1 KGHSH, CDR2 LQKENI. V lost 4 bases and J 5 bases, leaving 20 bases between the germline ends. The CDR3 DNA reads TGTGCCAGCTCACAGACAGATCTTACCCTCGGGACTGAAGCTTTCTTT. It codes for CASSQTDLTLGTEAFF.

The CDR3 here is CASSPGTSITEAFF. Here the CDR3 DNA reads TGTGCCAGCTCACCCGGGACTTCGATCACTGAAGCTTTCTTT. This chain joins TRBV18 and TRBJ1-1; possible D gene TRBD1, 5 bases. Germline V gene data show CDR1 as KGHSH and CDR2 as LQKENI. This CDR3 is 14 amino acids long. V was clipped by 3 bases and J by 4 bases, with 12 bases between them.

The rearrangement links TRBV7-9 to TRBJ1-1, with TRBD1 as a possible D gene (5 bases). Per the germline V gene, CDR1 is SEHNR and CDR2 is FQNEAQ (reference sequence). V lost 8 bases and J 1 base, leaving 11 bases between the germline ends. CDR3 length equals 13 residues. The CDR3 is CASVWGWNTEAFF. The DNA for the CDR3 is TGTGCCAGCGTTTGGGGGTGGAACACTGAAGCTTTCTTT. The full variable domain, its missing parts supplied by reference TRBV7-9 and TRBJ1-1, is DTGVSQNPRHKITKRGQNVTFRCDPISEHNRLYWYRQTLGQGPEFLTYFQNEAQLEKSRLLSDRFSAERPKGSFSTLEIQRTEQGDSAMYLCASVWGWNTEAFFGQGTRLTVV.

This clonotype turned up a few times. The chain recombines TRBV7-3 with TRBJ2-3; the D gene is possibly TRBD1 (5 bases). The V gene's germline CDR1 is SGHTA and CDR2 FQGTGA. The ends were cut back, 1 base at V and 0 bases at J, with 17 bases in the middle. This CDR3 contains 18 residues. The DNA for the CDR3 is TGTGCCAGCAGCTTAAGTGGACATACCTTCACTAGCACAGATACGCAGTATTTT. This translates into CASSLSGHTFTSTDTQYF.

This clonotype has more than one count but fewer than ten. This chain links TRBV20-1 with TRBJ2-1; D perhaps matches TRBD1 (5 bases). The ends were cut back, 6 bases at V and 10 bases at J, with 19 bases in the middle. From germline, CDR1 is DFQATT and CDR2 SNEGSKA (reference sequence). The CDR3 is 13 residues long. The CDR3 nucleotides read TGCAGTGCCATCGCGCTTCGGGCAGGGGAGCAGTTCTTC. This gives the protein CSAIALRAGEQFF.

The V gene is TRBV9, the J gene TRBJ1-5; D unresolved. This CDR3 has 14 amino acids. With 2 bases removed from V and 0 bases from J, the gap between germline ends came to 6 bases. The germline CDR1 and CDR2 sequences are SGDLS and YYNGEE. In nucleotides, the CDR3 is TGTGCCAGCAGCGTGGCGGGTAGCAATCAGCCCCAGCATTTT. It codes for CASSVAGSNQPQHF.

The rearrangement uses TRBV4-3 and TRBJ2-5; 10 bases match TRBD1. Germline CDR1 is LGHNA and CDR2 is YSLEER. The CDR3 runs 18 residues. J gave up 5 bases and V 0 bases, and 12 bases lay outside the gene matches. The chain's CDR3 is CASSQEGHPTGGWETQYF. The CDR3 bases are TGCGCCAGCAGCCAAGAAGGGCACCCGACAGGGGGCTGGGAGACCCAGTACTTC.

This clonotype was seen only a few times. The rearrangement uses TRBV7-3 and TRBJ2-3; weak D call: TRBD1 (6 bases). This CDR3 is 15 amino acids long. From germline, CDR1 is SGHTA and CDR2 FQGTGA. V lost 6 bases and J lost 5, with 18 bases in between. The CDR3 sequence is CASSSSRSGVDTQYF. The CDR3 DNA reads TGTGCCAGCAGTTCCTCAAGATCAGGGGTAGATACGCAGTATTTT.

This clonotype was observed a few times. This chain connects TRBV5-1 to TRBJ1-2; possibly TRBD1 for D (6 bases). The germline V gene encodes CDR1 SGHRS and CDR2 YFSETQ. CDR3 length: 14 amino acids. The V gene lost 0 bases and the J gene lost 4 bases, with 10 bases spanning the gap. CDR3 nucleotides: TGCGCCAGCAGCTTGGGGGACATAAGCTATGGCTACACCTTC. It codes for CASSLGDISYGYTF.

The V and J genes are TRBV5-1 and TRBJ1-5, with D hard to call. The CDR3 runs 16 residues. Germline V lookup: CDR1 SGHRS, CDR2 YFSETQ. V was clipped by 0 bases and J by 5 bases, with 15 bases between them. The CDR3 DNA is TGCGCCAGCAGCTTGGGTCTGGGCGAGGGTGATCAGCCCCAGCATTTT. The encoded protein is CASSLGLGEGDQPQHF.

This clonotype was counted only a few times. The chain has TRBV12-3 or TRBV12-4 and TRBJ1-2, with TRBD1 identical over 9 bases. V gave up 6 bases and J gave up 7 bases; unmatched junction bases: 9. The CDR3 is made up of 14 amino acids. The CDR3 spells CASRHGQGIAGYTF. CDR3 DNA: TGTGCCAGCAGACACGGACAGGGGATCGCTGGCTACACCTTC.

The chain combines TRBV7-8 with TRBJ1-2; D uncertain. Germline V gene sequence: CDR1 SGHVS, CDR2 FQNEAQ. This CDR3 has 13 residues. The V end was cut by 1 base, the J end by 6 bases, with 9 bases between. The CDR3 DNA is TGTGCCAGCAGCTTAGGAGTCCTTAATGGCTACACCTTC. Protein sequence: CASSLGVLNGYTF.

In its sample, this clonotype was seen a few times. A much larger clone differs by one base, so this may be a read error. The V call is TRBV7-6, the J call TRBJ1-1; no clear D. The germline V and J ends were trimmed by 5 bases and 2 bases, with 9 bases remaining between them. The CDR3 sequence is 13 residues long. The germline V gene has CDR1 SGHVS and CDR2 FNYEAQ. The CDR3 region is CASSAGPNTEAFF. The CDR3 DNA sequence: TGTGCCAGCAGCGCCGGACCCAACACTGAAGCTTTCTTT. The complete variable domain, with remaining parts taken from reference TRBV7-6 and TRBJ1-1, reads GAGVSQSPRYKVTKRGQDVALRCDPISGHVSLYWYRQALGQGPEFLTYFNYEAQQDKSGLPNDRFSAERPEGSISTLTIQRTEQRDSAMYRCASSAGPNTEAFFGQGTRLTVV.

This clonotype was seen more than once but under ten times. The chain employs TRBV9 and TRBJ2-3, with D perhaps TRBD2 (7 bases). V shed 4 bases and J shed 1 base, with 13 bases lying between them. Germline V CDR1 and CDR2: SGDLS, YYNGEE. This CDR3 spans 15 amino acids. The CDR3 spells CASSPRRGRTDTQYF. Here the CDR3 DNA reads TGTGCCAGCAGCCCCCGGCGGGGGCGCACAGATACGCAGTATTTT.

This chain uses TRBV12-3 or TRBV12-4 with TRBJ2-7; 13 nucleotides line up with TRBD2. V shed 5 bases, J shed 9 bases, and the junction held 10 bases outside the gene matches. The CDR3 covers 15 residues. CDR3 sequence reads: CASSPPWTSGGRQYF. CDR3 sequence (DNA): TGTGCCAGCAGTCCTCCATGGACTAGCGGGGGTAGGCAGTACTTC.

The CDR3 nucleotides are TGCAGCGTTGTCGGACTACGAGAGACCCAGTACTTC. Amino acid sequence: CSVVGLRETQYF. The chain is built from TRBV29-1 and TRBJ2-5; a possible D gene is TRBD2 (6 bases). V was clipped by 4 bases and J by 4 bases, with 10 bases between them. The CDR3 covers 12 residues. From germline, CDR1 is SQVTM and CDR2 ANQGSEA.

The V call is TRBV5-1, the J call TRBJ2-5, with D possibly being TRBD2 (5 bases). Per germline, CDR1 SGHRS and CDR2 YFSETQ. The CDR3 covers 17 residues. V gave up 6 bases and J gave up 2 bases, with 23 bases separating them. CDR3 loop: CASTGLGGQMGQETQYF. The CDR3, as DNA: TGCGCCAGCACGGGATTGGGCGGCCAAATGGGTCAAGAGACCCAGTACTTC.

The V and J genes are TRBV7-2 and TRBJ2-7, with D tentatively TRBD2 (6 bases). V lost 2 bases to trimming and J lost 0 bases, with 11 bases between them. Germline V gives CDR1 SGHTA, CDR2 FQGNSA. CDR3 length: 15 residues. The DNA of the CDR3 is TGTGCCAGCAGCTTATGGAGGGAAGTCTCCTACGAGCAGTACTTC. Residues: CASSLWREVSYEQYF.

The chain combines TRBV6-5 with TRBJ1-2; D unresolved. Germline CDR1 reads MNHEY; CDR2 reads SVGAGI. The CDR3 runs 13 residues. Trimming pared 2 bases from V and 6 bases from J, leaving 10 bases between. The CDR3 loop is CASSYGRENGYTF. The CDR3 DNA reads as TGTGCCAGCAGTTACGGACGTGAAAATGGCTACACCTTC.

This clonotype was counted only a few times. J is TRBJ2-5 and V is TRBV5-1; perhaps TRBD1 as D (7 bases). This CDR3 comprises 15 residues. Germline lookup yields CDR1 SGHRS and CDR2 YFSETQ. Between the trimmed V and J ends, which lost 4 bases and 2 bases, there was a span of 15 bases. The CDR3 sequence: CASSKRGTDQETQYF. The CDR3 nucleotides are TGCGCCAGCAGCAAACGGGGGACAGATCAAGAGACCCAGTACTTC. Together with reference TRBV5-1 and TRBJ2-5, the CDR3 gives the full variable domain: KAGVTQTPRYLIKTRGQQVTLSCSPISGHRSVSWYQQTPGQGLQFLFEYFSETQRNKGNFPGRFSGRQFSNSRSEMNVSTLELGDSALYLCASSKRGTDQETQYFGPGTRLLVL.

This chain uses TRBV4-1 with TRBJ2-7; D gene unclear. This CDR3 is 15 amino acids long. Germline CDR1 is MGHRA and CDR2 is YSYEKL. V was clipped by 1 base and J by 2 bases, with 12 bases between them. The CDR3 here is CASSQGTFNAYEQYF. The CDR3 nucleotides are TGCGCCAGCAGCCAAGGGACCTTCAACGCCTACGAGCAGTACTTC.